This T cell receptor (beta chain) emerged from a study of spatial heterogeneity in lung cancer. This clonotype came up a few times. Its antigen is not identified. Time point: blood at routine non-recurrence follow-up after resection. TCRdb called the 5' RACE reads again in MiXCR, with one record for every CDR3 protein. The sample records roughly 99,000 distinct CDR3 sequences, 15% to 20% being singletons. Germline V CDR1 and CDR2: SEHNR, FQNEAQ (reference sequence). V gave up 5 bases and J gave up 6 bases, with 4 bases separating them. The length of the CDR3 is 11 residues. Study-level results: Ubiquitous expanded tumor TCRs appeared in blood more at resection than follow-up.

Sequencing was performed on PBMCs, taken at follow-up. This chain joins TRBV7-9 and TRBJ2-2; D uncertain. This clonotype was sampled from a male donor with early-stage non-small cell lung cancer. The CDR3 spells CASSKAGELFF. Here the CDR3 DNA reads TGTGCCAGCAGCAAGGCCGGGGAGCTGTTTTTT.